This is a list of T cell receptor beta chains from one sample in a study of identical twins. One entry per CDR3 protein results from TCRdb running MiXCR on the 5' RACE reads. The sample lists around 570,000 distinct CDR3 sequences, 7.5% to 10% occurring once. Another study also made use of these data, one on yellow fever vaccine responses in identical twins.

Sequenced input: PBMCs. These receptors were collected from a woman aged 18 to 35 in good health. The CDR3 runs from the conserved cysteine through the conserved F or W.

v_call: TRBV4-3
j_call: TRBJ2-1
cdr3_aa: CASSQEVAGPSYNEQFF

v_call: TRBV12-5
j_call: TRBJ2-7
cdr3_aa: CASSGGGLHEQYF

v_call: TRBV7-9
j_call: TRBJ1-1
cdr3_aa: CASSLVGPWGYTEAFF

v_call: TRBV19
j_call: TRBJ2-6
cdr3_aa: CASSTLRANVLTF

v_call: TRBV27
j_call: TRBJ1-1
cdr3_aa: CASSLTQGYTEAFF

v_call: TRBV4-3
j_call: TRBJ2-1
cdr3_aa: CASSQETSHNEQFF

v_call: TRBV29-1
j_call: TRBJ2-7
cdr3_aa: CSAGTVYEQYF

v_call: TRBV12-3/TRBV12-4
j_call: TRBJ2-5
cdr3_aa: CASSPWGGQETQYF

v_call: TRBV29-1
j_call: TRBJ2-5
cdr3_aa: CSVDRQGKETQYF

v_call: TRBV12-3/TRBV12-4
j_call: TRBJ1-2
cdr3_aa: CASSLNGLQGNYGYTF

v_call: TRBV12-3/TRBV12-4
j_call: TRBJ2-7
cdr3_aa: CALCPGFSRGFTPYEQYF

v_call: TRBV25-1
j_call: TRBJ1-1
cdr3_aa: CASSEHQGSGTEAFF

v_call: TRBV28
j_call: TRBJ1-1
cdr3_aa: CASRLDRGPVLLEAFF

v_call: TRBV7-9
j_call: TRBJ1-5
cdr3_aa: CASSRSGGNSQPQHF

v_call: TRBV6-1
j_call: TRBJ2-1
cdr3_aa: CASSEARGRDEQFF

v_call: TRBV10-3
j_call: TRBJ2-7
cdr3_aa: CAISGETSGGSYEQYF

v_call: TRBV3-1
j_call: TRBJ2-5
cdr3_aa: CASSQVGSLQETQYF

v_call: TRBV20-1
j_call: TRBJ2-7
cdr3_aa: CSARAGSLSYEQYF

v_call: TRBV15
j_call: TRBJ2-4
cdr3_aa: CATSRTGRLNIQYF

v_call: TRBV20-1
j_call: TRBJ2-7
cdr3_aa: CSARGGDNPYEQYF

v_call: TRBV5-1
j_call: TRBJ2-7
cdr3_aa: CASSLQSGGAYEQYF

v_call: TRBV5-1
j_call: TRBJ2-3
cdr3_aa: CASSLPGVPSTDTQYF

v_call: TRBV3-1
j_call: TRBJ1-5
cdr3_aa: CASGLVGNQPQHF

v_call: TRBV7-9
j_call: TRBJ2-1
cdr3_aa: CASSHPPPVLYEQFF

v_call: TRBV3-1
j_call: TRBJ2-1
cdr3_aa: CASSQDLSGGPTTNEQFF

v_call: TRBV24-1
j_call: TRBJ2-3
cdr3_aa: CATGAGTDTQYF

v_call: TRBV5-1
j_call: TRBJ2-3
cdr3_aa: CASSSRDNLMDTQYF

v_call: TRBV12-3/TRBV12-4
j_call: TRBJ1-3
cdr3_aa: CASSELGNTIYF

v_call: TRBV27
j_call: TRBJ2-1
cdr3_aa: CASRTLGEQFF

v_call: TRBV5-1
j_call: TRBJ2-7
cdr3_aa: CASSLYSGGSYEQYF

v_call: TRBV14
j_call: TRBJ2-5
cdr3_aa: CASSQDRKRGALFGETQYF

v_call: TRBV5-1
j_call: TRBJ2-5
cdr3_aa: CASSSSGTGEETQYF

v_call: TRBV25-1
j_call: TRBJ2-3
cdr3_aa: CASSEDYTDTQYF

v_call: TRBV7-6
j_call: TRBJ2-5
cdr3_aa: CASSLQIRAWETQYF

v_call: TRBV7-9
j_call: TRBJ2-2
cdr3_aa: CASPPGELFF

v_call: TRBV4-3
j_call: TRBJ2-1
cdr3_aa: CASSQWRESLNEQFF

v_call: TRBV5-1
j_call: TRBJ2-7
cdr3_aa: CASSLVGRPSWEQYF

v_call: TRBV20-1
j_call: TRBJ2-7
cdr3_aa: CSAVPTGNYEQYF

v_call: TRBV28
j_call: TRBJ2-6
cdr3_aa: CATQAGGSGANVLIF

v_call: TRBV11-1
j_call: TRBJ2-3
cdr3_aa: CASSLPTQPTSGFSTDTQYF

v_call: TRBV12-3/TRBV12-4
j_call: TRBJ2-1
cdr3_aa: CASSPYYNEQFF

v_call: TRBV29-1
j_call: TRBJ2-5
cdr3_aa: CSVEPGVDETQYF

v_call: TRBV20-1
j_call: TRBJ2-7
cdr3_aa: CSARDRSGRAYEQYF

v_call: TRBV2
j_call: TRBJ2-4
cdr3_aa: CASSVGLAGGGGNIQYF

v_call: TRBV28
j_call: TRBJ2-5
cdr3_aa: CASSMGPFGTQYF

v_call: TRBV29-1
j_call: TRBJ2-1
cdr3_aa: CSVDSGTDEQFF

v_call: TRBV15
j_call: TRBJ2-7
cdr3_aa: CATSRLGLGTYEQYF

v_call: TRBV7-2
j_call: TRBJ2-3
cdr3_aa: CASSLGSNSGTDTQYF

v_call: TRBV28
j_call: TRBJ1-4
cdr3_aa: CASSRTVVNEKLFF

v_call: TRBV20-1
j_call: TRBJ2-7
cdr3_aa: CSARDNTMEQYF

v_call: TRBV20-1
j_call: TRBJ2-7
cdr3_aa: CSARDPARSYEQYF

v_call: TRBV20-1
j_call: TRBJ2-7
cdr3_aa: CSANRVQSSYEQYF

v_call: TRBV11-2
j_call: TRBJ2-3
cdr3_aa: CASSHGGGGAYTDTQYF

v_call: TRBV18
j_call: TRBJ2-7
cdr3_aa: CASSPVSGYEQYF